This TCR beta chain was obtained from a study of cytomegalovirus exposure and HLA in healthy donors. Broader study findings: Later analysis identified several of the most significant clusters that appeared linked to common viral pathogens. Apart from CMV serostatus, no immune exposure information was available. Presence/absence analyses assumed roughly uniform sequencing depth across donors, which may not hold. According to reports, the classifier identified cytomegalovirus status with high specificity and sensitivity.

Concerning this clone: The antigen remains undetermined.

The PCR made use of 60 Vbeta and 13 Jbeta primers. Data came from immunoSEQ multiplex PCR; TCRdb stores just in-frame clones and leaves some out. This sample has about 160,000 clones, with more than 65% found just once. Trimming shortened V by 6 bases and J by 6 bases, and 16 bases separated the two germline ends. CDR3 size: 13 residues. Germline lookup yields CDR1 SGHDT and CDR2 YYEEEE. The sequence came from a woman aged 50 to 60 in good health and CMV-seronegative. Sequenced: PBMCs. The gene calls are TRBV5-6 and TRBJ2-7; possibly TRBD1 for D (6 bases). In nucleotides, the CDR3 is TGTGCCAGCACCCGAGGGACATTTGGCGAGCAGTACTTC. Protein product: CASTRGTFGEQYF. Supplemented by reference TRBV5-6 and TRBJ2-7, the full variable domain reads DAGVTQSPTHLIKTRGQQVTLRCSPKSGHDTVSWYQQALGQGPQFIFQYYEEEERQRGNFPDRFSGHQFPNYSSELNVNALLLGDSALYLCASTRGTFGEQYFGPGTRLTVT.